The TCR beta chain under discussion was sequenced for a study of CD8+ T cells in alopecia areata. Study-level points and caveats: Any link of baseline CD8+ expansion to response, resting on one nonresponder, remains uncertain.

Sample treatment: oral pan-JAK inhibitor, 5-10 mg twice daily. Separation by sorting yielded CD4+ and CD8+ T cells from PBMCs. The sequencing template was cDNA reverse transcribed from extracted RNA. Assay used: immunoSEQ multiplex PCR; TCRdb lists only in-frame clones, some missing. This table has more than 90,000 clones, roughly three fifths appearing once. Trimming left V 4 bases short and J 5 bases short, with 9 bases between. The CDR3 is 12 residues long. Germline-derived CDR1 and CDR2 are SGDLS and YYNGEE. Comments on this clone: Its antigen is unidentified.

The V call is TRBV9, the J call TRBJ1-1; tentatively, D is TRBD1 (6 bases). This TCR was recovered from a human donor with alopecia areata. The source was CD8+ T cells sorted from blood, collected between weeks 55 and 65, from a patient treated with tofacitinib. The CDR3 DNA sequence: TGTGCCAGCAGCAAGGGGGGGACTGAAGCTTTCTTT. Translation: CASSKGGTEAFF.